Below, 14 T cell receptor beta chains from the same sample are listed, as sequenced in a study of blood T cell repertoires in COVID-19. TCRdb's table, derived via immunoSEQ multiplex PCR, lists solely in-frame clones and lacks some. The sample holds about 130,000 clones; around 80% are singletons and the top ten take approximately 2%. The source material was peripheral blood. Receptor source: a man in his 70s with acute or convalescent COVID-19.

This clone was observed a few times. This sequence joins TRBV6-1 and TRBJ1-6; perhaps TRBD1 as D (5 bases). Trimming took 3 bases from V and 5 from J, leaving 5 bases between them. The CDR3 runs 13 residues. Germline V CDR1 and CDR2: MNHNS, SASEGT. The CDR3 DNA reads TGTGCCAGCAGTGACAGGGATAATTCACCCCTCCACTTT. Translation: CASSDRDNSPLHF.

CDR3 loop: CASSSQGYEQYF. In DNA form, the CDR3 reads TGCGCCAGCAGCTCCCAGGGGTACGAGCAGTACTTC. V and J are TRBV5-1 and TRBJ2-7; tentative D call: TRBD1 (6 bases). Per germline, CDR1 SGHRS and CDR2 YFSETQ. The CDR3 totals 12 residues. V lost 3 bases and J lost 4, with 8 bases in between.

This chain connects TRBV7-6 to TRBJ2-1; D gene ambiguous. Trimming took off 1 base at V and 2 bases at J, with 9 bases between the two ends. The CDR3 length is 15 residues. CDR1 and CDR2 from the germline V gene are SGHVS and FNYEAQ. CDR3 in amino acids: CASSLGPLPYNEQFF. The CDR3 DNA sequence: TGTGCCAGCAGCTTAGGTCCGCTACCCTACAATGAGCAGTTCTTC.

V is TRBV4-1 and J is TRBJ2-3; 7 bases are a match to TRBD1. The CDR3 has 16 residues. CDR1 is MGHRA and CDR2 is YSYEKL in the germline V gene. V shed 3 bases and J 6 bases; nucleotides not matched to a gene: 12. CDR3 sequence reads: CASSQGARGRGDTQYF. CDR3 nucleotide sequence: TGCGCCAGCAGCCAGGGTGCGAGGGGGCGAGGTGATACGCAGTATTTT.

The CDR3 coding sequence is TGTGCCAGCAGAGACCCGGGGAGGGATACGCAGTATTTT. Translation: CASRDPGRDTQYF. The rearrangement joins TRBV6-5 to TRBJ2-3; TRBD2 is a possible D gene (6 bases). From germline, CDR1 is MNHEY and CDR2 SVGAGI. This CDR3 comprises 13 residues. Trimming cost V 6 bases and J 6 bases, with 13 bases left between them.

Many counts were recorded for this clone. The J gene is TRBJ2-7, the V gene TRBV7-9, with 7 bases identical to TRBD2. Germline V gives CDR1 SEHNR, CDR2 FQNEAQ (reference sequence). This CDR3 contains 12 residues. The J segment lost 3 bases and the V segment lost 8 bases, leaving 4 bases of the junction unmatched. The CDR3 region has the DNA TGTGCCAGCGGGTCGGGGGGCTACGAGCAGTACTTC. It encodes CASGSGGYEQYF.

CDR3 loop: CASNAGTSGGHEQFF. The CDR3 nucleotides read TGTGCCAGCAATGCCGGGACTAGCGGGGGACATGAGCAGTTCTTC. The J gene is TRBJ2-1, the V gene TRBV6-5; 14 nucleotides align to TRBD2. The CDR3 runs to 15 residues. Germline trimming cut 7 bases from V and 8 bases from J; bases unmatched to any gene: 7. Germline CDR1 is MNHEY and CDR2 is SVGAGI.

The rearrangement joins TRBV6-5 to TRBJ1-1, with TRBD1 matching 7 bases. CDR3 length equals 15 residues. After removal of 4 bases from V and 4 bases from J, the junction contained 9 bases not matched to a gene. Germline CDR1 and CDR2: MNHEY and SVGAGI. This chain's CDR3 is CASSFPGQVITEAFF. CDR3 coding DNA: TGTGCCAGCAGTTTCCCCGGACAGGTAATCACTGAAGCTTTCTTT.

The V and J genes are TRBV5-6 and TRBJ2-1, with 8 bases that match TRBD1. Germline CDR1 is SGHDT and CDR2 is YYEEEE. This CDR3 comprises 15 residues. The J segment lost 8 bases and the V segment lost 4 bases, leaving 11 bases of the junction unmatched. The chain's CDR3 is CASSRQGKGGDEQFF. Here the CDR3 DNA reads TGTGCCAGCAGCAGACAGGGGAAGGGTGGGGATGAGCAGTTCTTC.

This clone showed up just a few times. The chain combines TRBV18 with TRBJ2-7, with 11 bases that match TRBD1. Germline V gene data show CDR1 as KGHSH and CDR2 as LQKENI. Unmatched junction bases numbered 11, after V lost 5 bases and J lost 2 bases. The CDR3 has 17 residues. The CDR3 here is CASSVVRPGQGAYEQYF. The CDR3 DNA follows: TGTGCCAGCTCAGTGGTCCGCCCGGGACAGGGGGCCTACGAGCAGTACTTC.

The V and J genes are TRBV29-1 and TRBJ1-1; D may be TRBD1 (6 bases). CDR1 is SQVTM, CDR2 ANQGSEA, per germline. CDR3 length equals 13 residues. The ends were cut back, 7 bases at V and 0 bases at J, with 12 bases in the middle. The CDR3 DNA follows: TGCAGCGGTCGGGGGGCCATGAACACTGAAGCTTTCTTT. Its protein product is CSGRGAMNTEAFF.

The chain uses TRBV2 and TRBJ2-1; no firm D call. The CDR3 contains 12 residues. V was pared by 6 bases and J by 5 bases, with 8 bases between. The germline gives CDR1 SNHLY, CDR2 FYNNEI. CDR3 amino acids: CASRETHNEQFF. In nucleotides, the CDR3 is TGTGCCAGCAGGGAGACTCACAATGAGCAGTTCTTC.

The chain carries TRBV3-1 (or the pseudogene TRBV3-2) and TRBJ1-6, with D tentatively TRBD1 (5 bases). With 2 bases removed from V and 7 bases from J, the gap between germline ends came to 9 bases. The V gene's germline CDR1 is LGHDT and CDR2 YNNKEL (reference sequence). The CDR3 length is 14 residues. CDR3 region: CASSQSTGNSPLHF. The CDR3 coding sequence is TGTGCCAGCAGCCAAAGTACAGGAAATTCACCCCTCCACTTT.

This chain connects TRBV7-2 to TRBJ2-2; D remains ambiguous. V was cut by 1 base and J by 4 bases, with 7 bases left in between. CDR1 is SGHTA and CDR2 is FQGNSA in the germline V gene. This CDR3 is built from 14 residues. CDR3 protein: CASSLVARTGELFF. The CDR3 DNA sequence: TGTGCCAGCAGCTTAGTAGCCCGCACCGGGGAGCTGTTTTTT.